This T cell receptor (beta chain) was sequenced during a study of T cell responses to AZD1222 COVID-19 vaccine. Overall study results and limits: As reported, nearly half of all spike-specific TCRs target variant regions that are unmutated. It should be noted that donors were predominantly white British and more often female, and clonal diversity was possibly underestimated. After the peak T cell response, and only then, were repertoires sampled. Among AZD1222 vaccinees, only six or seven were seropositive at baseline.

To note about this clone: Its antigen is currently unknown.

The protocol was immunoSEQ multiplex PCR, while the TCRdb copy is restricted to in-frame clones and leaves out a portion. Of 150,000 to 200,000 clones in the sample, about 91% are singletons; the top ten hold about 2.3%. Germline V gene data show CDR1 as SNHLY and CDR2 as FYNNEI. Deletions cut 6 bases from V and 4 bases from J, with 14 bases between. The CDR3 loop spans 14 amino acids. The rearrangement links TRBV2 to TRBJ2-3; TRBD2 might be the D (7 bases). The specimen was peripheral blood, collected on day 0 of AZD1222 vaccination. This clonotype originated in an adult in good health. The CDR3 spells CASSGLGGPDTQYF. The CDR3 DNA reads as TGTGCCAGCAGCGGTTTGGGGGGGCCAGATACGCAGTATTTT.